The sequence of this TCR beta chain was determined in a study of blood T cell repertoires in COVID-19. About the research overall: There were acute and convalescent COVID-19 samples, and they came from the United States, Italy and Spain. T cells, B-cell-depleted T cells, or PBMCs provided the cDNA or gDNA that served as material.

This CDR3 comprises 17 residues. Trimming removed 2 bases from V and 10 bases from J, with 24 bases in between. In germline, CDR1 is KGHSH, CDR2 LQKENI. Some clones are missing from TCRdb's copy, which holds only in-frame ones; the method was immunoSEQ multiplex PCR. The table shows some 210,000 clones, with roughly four fifths occurring only once. Two negative PCRs, clearance, or symptom resolution characterized the recovered Cohort 3 donors. The V gene is TRBV18, the J gene TRBJ1-3; weak D call: TRBD1 (5 bases). What was sequenced was PBMCs or T cells enriched from blood (not recorded which). The TCR sequence derives from a man aged 35-49 years who had recovered from COVID-19. The CDR3 DNA reads as TGTGCCAGCTCACCAAGGGGCGGCAGCAGCCCAGGACCGACCATATATTTT. It encodes CASSPRGGSSPGPTIYF.